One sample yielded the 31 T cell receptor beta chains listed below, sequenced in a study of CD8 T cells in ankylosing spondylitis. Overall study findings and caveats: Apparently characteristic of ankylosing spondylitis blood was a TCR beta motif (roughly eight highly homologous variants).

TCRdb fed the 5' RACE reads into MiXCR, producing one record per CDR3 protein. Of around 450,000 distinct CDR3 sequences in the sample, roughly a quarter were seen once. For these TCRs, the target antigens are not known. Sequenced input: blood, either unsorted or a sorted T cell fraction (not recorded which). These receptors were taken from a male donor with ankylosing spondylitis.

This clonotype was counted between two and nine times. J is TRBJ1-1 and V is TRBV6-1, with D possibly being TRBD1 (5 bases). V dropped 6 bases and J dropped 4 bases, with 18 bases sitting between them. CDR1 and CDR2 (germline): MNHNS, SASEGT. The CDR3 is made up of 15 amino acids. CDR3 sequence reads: CASSQYQGTLTEAFF. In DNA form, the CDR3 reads TGTGCCAGCAGCCAATACCAGGGAACCCTCACTGAAGCTTTCTTT.

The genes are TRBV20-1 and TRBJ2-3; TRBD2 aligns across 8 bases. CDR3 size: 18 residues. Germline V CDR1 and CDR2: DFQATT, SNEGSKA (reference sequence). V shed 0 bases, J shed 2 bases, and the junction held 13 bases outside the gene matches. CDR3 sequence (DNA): TGCAGTGCTAGAGATCACGGGAGGGCAAGGTTTCACACAGATACGCAGTATTTT. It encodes CSARDHGRARFHTDTQYF.

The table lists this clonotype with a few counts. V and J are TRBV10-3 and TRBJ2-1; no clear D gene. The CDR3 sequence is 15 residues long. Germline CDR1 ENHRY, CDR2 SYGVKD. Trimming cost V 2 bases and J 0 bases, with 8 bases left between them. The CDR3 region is CAISEGWSSYNEQFF. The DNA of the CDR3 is TGTGCCATCAGTGAGGGGTGGTCCTCCTACAATGAGCAGTTCTTC.

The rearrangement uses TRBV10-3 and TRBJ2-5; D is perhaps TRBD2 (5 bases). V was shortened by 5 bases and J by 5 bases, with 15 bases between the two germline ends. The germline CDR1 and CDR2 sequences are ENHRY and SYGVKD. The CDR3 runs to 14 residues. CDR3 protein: CAISTSIGKETQYF. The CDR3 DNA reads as TGTGCCATCAGTACCTCAATCGGGAAGGAGACCCAGTACTTC.

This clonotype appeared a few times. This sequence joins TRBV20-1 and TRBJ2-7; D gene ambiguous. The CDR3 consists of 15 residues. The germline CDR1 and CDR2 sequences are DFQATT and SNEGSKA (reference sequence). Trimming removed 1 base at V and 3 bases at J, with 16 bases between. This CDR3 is CSARGTPQPIYEQYF. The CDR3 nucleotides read TGCAGTGCTAGAGGTACCCCACAGCCTATCTACGAGCAGTACTTC.

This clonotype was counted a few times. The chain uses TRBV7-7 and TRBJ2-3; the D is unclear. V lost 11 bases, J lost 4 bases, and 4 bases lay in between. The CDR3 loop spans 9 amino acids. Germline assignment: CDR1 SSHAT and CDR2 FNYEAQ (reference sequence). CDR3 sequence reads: CARPDTQYF. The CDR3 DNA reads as TGTGCCCGGCCAGATACGCAGTATTTT.

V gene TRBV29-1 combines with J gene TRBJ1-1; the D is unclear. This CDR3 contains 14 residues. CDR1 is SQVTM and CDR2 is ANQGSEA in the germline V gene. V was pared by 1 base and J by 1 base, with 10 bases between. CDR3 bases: TGCAGCGTTGAAGCTCTGGACGAGAACACTGAAGCTTTCTTT. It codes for CSVEALDENTEAFF.

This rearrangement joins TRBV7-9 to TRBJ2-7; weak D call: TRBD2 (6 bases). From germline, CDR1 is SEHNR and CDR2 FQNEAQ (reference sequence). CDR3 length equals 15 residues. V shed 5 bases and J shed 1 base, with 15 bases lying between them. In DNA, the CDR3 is TGTGCCAGCAGCGGCTTGGGGGGTCAGTCCTACGAGCAGTACTTC. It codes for CASSGLGGQSYEQYF.

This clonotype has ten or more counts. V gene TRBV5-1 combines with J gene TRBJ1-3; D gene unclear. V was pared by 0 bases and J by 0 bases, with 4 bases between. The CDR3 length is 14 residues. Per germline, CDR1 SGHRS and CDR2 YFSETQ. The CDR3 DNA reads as TGCGCCAGCAGCTTGGTGGGCTCTGGAAACACCATATATTTT. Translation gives CASSLVGSGNTIYF.

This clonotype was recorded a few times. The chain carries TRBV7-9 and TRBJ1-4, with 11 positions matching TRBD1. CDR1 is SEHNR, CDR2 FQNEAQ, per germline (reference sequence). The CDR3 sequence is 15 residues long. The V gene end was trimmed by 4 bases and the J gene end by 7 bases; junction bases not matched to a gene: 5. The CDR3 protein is CASSSGQGASEKLFF. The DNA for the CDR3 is TGTGCCAGCAGCTCAGGACAGGGGGCTTCTGAAAAACTGTTTTTT.

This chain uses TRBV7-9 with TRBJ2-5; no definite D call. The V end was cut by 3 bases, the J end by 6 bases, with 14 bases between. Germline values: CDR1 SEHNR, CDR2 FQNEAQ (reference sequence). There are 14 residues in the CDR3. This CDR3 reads CASSLGDASKTQYF. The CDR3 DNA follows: TGTGCCAGCAGCTTGGGCGACGCATCTAAGACCCAGTACTTC.

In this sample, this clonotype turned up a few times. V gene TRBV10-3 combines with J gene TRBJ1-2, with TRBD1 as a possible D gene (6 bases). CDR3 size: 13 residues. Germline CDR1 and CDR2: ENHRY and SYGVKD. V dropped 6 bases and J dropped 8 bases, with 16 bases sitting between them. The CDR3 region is CAIRNIQGFGYTF. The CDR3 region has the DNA TGTGCCATCAGGAACATACAGGGATTCGGCTACACCTTC.

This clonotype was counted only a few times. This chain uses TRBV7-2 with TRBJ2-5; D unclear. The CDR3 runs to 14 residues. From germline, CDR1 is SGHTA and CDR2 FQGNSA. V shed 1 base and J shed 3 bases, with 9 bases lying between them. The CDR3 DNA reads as TGTGCCAGCAGCTTAGAGGTTTGGGAAGAGACCCAGTACTTC. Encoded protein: CASSLEVWEETQYF.

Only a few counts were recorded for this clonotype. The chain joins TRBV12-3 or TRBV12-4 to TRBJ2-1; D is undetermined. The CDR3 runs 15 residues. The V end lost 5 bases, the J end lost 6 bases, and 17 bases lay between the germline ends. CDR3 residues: CASSRGGLGSNEQFF. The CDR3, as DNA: TGTGCCAGCAGTCGCGGCGGCCTGGGAAGCAATGAGCAGTTCTTC.

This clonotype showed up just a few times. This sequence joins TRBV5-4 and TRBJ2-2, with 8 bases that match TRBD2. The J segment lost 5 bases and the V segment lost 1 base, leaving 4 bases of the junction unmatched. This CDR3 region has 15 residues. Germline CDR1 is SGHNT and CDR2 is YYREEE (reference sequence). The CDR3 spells CASSLKRELTGELFF. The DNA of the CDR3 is TGTGCCAGCAGCTTGAAGCGGGAGTTGACCGGGGAGCTGTTTTTT.

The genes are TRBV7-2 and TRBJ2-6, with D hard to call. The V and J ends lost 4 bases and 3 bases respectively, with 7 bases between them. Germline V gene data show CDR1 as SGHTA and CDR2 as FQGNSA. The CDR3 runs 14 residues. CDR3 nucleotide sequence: TGTGCCAGCAGCTCGACAATTGGGGCCAACGTCCTGACTTTC. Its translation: CASSSTIGANVLTF.

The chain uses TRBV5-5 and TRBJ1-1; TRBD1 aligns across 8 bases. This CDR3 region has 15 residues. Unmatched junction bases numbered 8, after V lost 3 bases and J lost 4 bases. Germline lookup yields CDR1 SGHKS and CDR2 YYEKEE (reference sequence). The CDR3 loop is CASSSLTGVGTEAFF. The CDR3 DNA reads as TGTGCCAGCAGCTCTTTGACAGGGGTCGGCACTGAAGCTTTCTTT.

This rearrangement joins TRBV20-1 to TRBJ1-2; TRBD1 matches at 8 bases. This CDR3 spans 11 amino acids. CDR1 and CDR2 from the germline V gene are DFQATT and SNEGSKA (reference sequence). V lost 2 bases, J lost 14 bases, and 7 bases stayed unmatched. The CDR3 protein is CSARPDRGWTF. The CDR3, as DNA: TGCAGTGCTAGACCTGACAGGGGTTGGACCTTC.

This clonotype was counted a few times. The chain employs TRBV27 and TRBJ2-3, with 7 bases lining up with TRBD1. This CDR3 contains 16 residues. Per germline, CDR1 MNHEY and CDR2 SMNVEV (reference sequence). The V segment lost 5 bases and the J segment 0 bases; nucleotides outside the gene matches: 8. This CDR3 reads CASSVDRRKSTDTQYF. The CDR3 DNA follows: TGTGCCAGCAGTGTGGACAGGCGAAAAAGCACAGATACGCAGTATTTT.

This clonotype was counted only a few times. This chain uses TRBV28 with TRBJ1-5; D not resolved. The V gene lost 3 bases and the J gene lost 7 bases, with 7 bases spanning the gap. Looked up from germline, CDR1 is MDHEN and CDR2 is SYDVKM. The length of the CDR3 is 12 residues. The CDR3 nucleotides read TGTGCCAGCAGTTTCGCAGAGCAGCCCCAGCATTTT. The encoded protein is CASSFAEQPQHF.

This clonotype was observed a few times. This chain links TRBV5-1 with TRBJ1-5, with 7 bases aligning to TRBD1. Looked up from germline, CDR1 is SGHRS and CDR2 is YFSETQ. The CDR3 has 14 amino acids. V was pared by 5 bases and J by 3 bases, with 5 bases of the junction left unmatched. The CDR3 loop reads CASRAGTDNQPQHF. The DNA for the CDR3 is TGCGCCAGCAGGGCCGGGACAGACAATCAGCCCCAGCATTTT.

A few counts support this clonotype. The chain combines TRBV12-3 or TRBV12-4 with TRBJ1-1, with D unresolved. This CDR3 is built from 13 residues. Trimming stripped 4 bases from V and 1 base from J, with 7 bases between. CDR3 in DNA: TGTGCCAGCAGTTCACGGTGGAACACTGAAGCTTTCTTT. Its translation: CASSSRWNTEAFF.

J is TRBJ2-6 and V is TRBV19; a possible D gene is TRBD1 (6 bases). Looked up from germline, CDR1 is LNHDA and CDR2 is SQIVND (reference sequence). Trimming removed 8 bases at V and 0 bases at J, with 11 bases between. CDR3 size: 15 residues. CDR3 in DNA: TGTGCCAGTGACAAGGGGGTCTCTGGGGCCAACGTCCTGACTTTC. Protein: CASDKGVSGANVLTF.

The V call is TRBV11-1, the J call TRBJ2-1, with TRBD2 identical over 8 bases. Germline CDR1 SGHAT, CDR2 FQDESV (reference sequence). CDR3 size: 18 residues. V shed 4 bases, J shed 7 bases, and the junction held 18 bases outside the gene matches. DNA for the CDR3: TGTGCCAGCAGCTCCCCCACCTACGGGACTAGAGGAGATAATGAGCAGTTCTTC. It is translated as CASSSPTYGTRGDNEQFF.

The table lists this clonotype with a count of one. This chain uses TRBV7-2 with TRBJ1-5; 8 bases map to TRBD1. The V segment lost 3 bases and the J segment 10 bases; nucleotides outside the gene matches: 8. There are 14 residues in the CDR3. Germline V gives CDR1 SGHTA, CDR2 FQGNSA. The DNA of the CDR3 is TGTGCCAGCAGCTTCGTACAGGGGGAGCAACCCCAGCATTTT. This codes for CASSFVQGEQPQHF.

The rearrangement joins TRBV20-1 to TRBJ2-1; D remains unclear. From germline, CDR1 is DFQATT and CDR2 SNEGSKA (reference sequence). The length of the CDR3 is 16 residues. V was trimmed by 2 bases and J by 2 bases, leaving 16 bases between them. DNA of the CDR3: TGCAGTGCTAGACTACCCTCGGGCGTCCCCTACAATGAGCAGTTCTTC. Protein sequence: CSARLPSGVPYNEQFF.

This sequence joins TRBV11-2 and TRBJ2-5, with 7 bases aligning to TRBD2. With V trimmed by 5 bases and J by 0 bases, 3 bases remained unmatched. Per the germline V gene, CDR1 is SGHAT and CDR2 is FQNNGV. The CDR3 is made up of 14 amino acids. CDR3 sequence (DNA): TGTGCCAGCAGCCTGGGACTACACCAAGAGACCCAGTACTTC. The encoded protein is CASSLGLHQETQYF.

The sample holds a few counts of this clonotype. The CDR3 loop is CASSLGNTQGSDTQYF. As DNA, the CDR3 is TGCGCCAGCAGCTTGGGGAACACCCAAGGGTCAGATACGCAGTATTTT. V and J are TRBV5-1 and TRBJ2-3, with D uncertain. The CDR3 is 16 residues long. CDR1 and CDR2 from the germline V gene are SGHRS and YFSETQ. V lost 0 bases to trimming and J lost 4 bases, with 15 bases between them.

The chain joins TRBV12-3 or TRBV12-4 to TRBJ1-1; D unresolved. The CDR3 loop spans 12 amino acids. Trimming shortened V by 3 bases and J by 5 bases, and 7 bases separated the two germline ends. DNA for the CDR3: TGTGCCAGCAGTTTTTGGGCTACTGAAGCTTTCTTT. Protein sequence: CASSFWATEAFF.

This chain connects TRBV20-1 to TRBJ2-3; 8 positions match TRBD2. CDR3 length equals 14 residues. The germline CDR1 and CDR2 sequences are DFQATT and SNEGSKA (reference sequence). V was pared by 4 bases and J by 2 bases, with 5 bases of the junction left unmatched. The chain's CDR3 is CSAITSGYTDTQYF. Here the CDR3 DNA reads TGCAGTGCTATAACTAGCGGATACACAGATACGCAGTATTTT.

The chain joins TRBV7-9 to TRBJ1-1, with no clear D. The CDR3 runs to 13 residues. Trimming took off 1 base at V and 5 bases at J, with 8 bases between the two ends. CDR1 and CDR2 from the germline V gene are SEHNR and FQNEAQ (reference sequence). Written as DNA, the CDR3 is TGTGCCAGCAGCTTAGTAACGCGGACTGAAGCTTTCTTT. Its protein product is CASSLVTRTEAFF.